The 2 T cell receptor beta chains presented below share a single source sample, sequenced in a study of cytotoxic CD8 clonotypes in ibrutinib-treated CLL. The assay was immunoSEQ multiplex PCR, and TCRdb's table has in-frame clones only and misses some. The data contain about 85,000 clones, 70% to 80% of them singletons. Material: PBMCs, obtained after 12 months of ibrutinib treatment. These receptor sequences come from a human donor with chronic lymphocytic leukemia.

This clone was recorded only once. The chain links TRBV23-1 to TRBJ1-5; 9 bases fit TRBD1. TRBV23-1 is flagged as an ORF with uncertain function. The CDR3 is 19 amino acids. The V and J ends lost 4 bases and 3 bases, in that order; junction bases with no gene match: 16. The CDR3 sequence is CASSPRTGASPRNNQPQHF. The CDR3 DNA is TGCGCCAGCAGTCCCCGGACAGGGGCTTCCCCGCGTAACAATCAGCCCCAGCATTTT.

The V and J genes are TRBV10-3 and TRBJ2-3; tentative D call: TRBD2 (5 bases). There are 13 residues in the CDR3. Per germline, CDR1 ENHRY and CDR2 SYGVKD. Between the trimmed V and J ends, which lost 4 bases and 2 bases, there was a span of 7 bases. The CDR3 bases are TGTGCCATCAGTGCGGAGGCCACAGATACGCAGTATTTT. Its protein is CAISAEATDTQYF.